A single sample gave rise to the 8 T cell receptor beta chains below, sequenced in a study of beta chain features in type 1 diabetes. The authors reverse transcribed all of the isolated RNA, so sequencing captured expressed TCRB transcripts. Libraries were prepared by immunoSEQ multiplex PCR; TCRdb keeps only in-frame clonotypes and omits some of them. Among 150,000 to 190,000 clones listed, under 9.5% were seen once. Sequencing was carried out using central memory CD4+ T cells from blood. Receptors originate from a young man in good health.

The chain carries TRBV5-6 and TRBJ1-2; D may be TRBD1 (6 bases). With 2 bases removed from V and 0 bases from J, the gap between germline ends came to 11 bases. The CDR3 length is 15 residues. Per the germline V gene, CDR1 is SGHDT and CDR2 is YYEEEE. The DNA for the CDR3 is TGTGCCAGCAGCTTACCGGGACACCCTAACTATGGCTACACCTTC. Its translation is CASSLPGHPNYGYTF.

V and J are TRBV15 and TRBJ2-1; 12 positions agree with TRBD2. J lost 8 bases, V lost 0 bases, and 2 bases had no gene match. Germline lookup yields CDR1 LNHNV and CDR2 YYDKDF (reference sequence). The CDR3 runs to 15 residues. The CDR3 coding sequence is TGTGCCACCAGCAGAGAACTAGCGGGGGGTTATGAGCAGTTCTTC. It codes for CATSRELAGGYEQFF.

The chain links TRBV28 to TRBJ2-5; D unclear. The germline V and J ends were trimmed by 3 bases and 4 bases, with 9 bases remaining between them. Germline V gives CDR1 MDHEN, CDR2 SYDVKM. The CDR3 spans 13 residues. The CDR3 bases are TGTGCCAGCAGTTTGGCGGATCGAGAGACCCAGTACTTC. Its translation: CASSLADRETQYF.

This clone was seen many times. V is TRBV19 and J is TRBJ2-4; a weak D match, TRBD1 (6 bases). This CDR3 is built from 14 residues. Deletions cut 7 bases from V and 7 bases from J, with 17 bases between. Germline CDR1 reads LNHDA; CDR2 reads SQIVND (reference sequence). The DNA for the CDR3 is TGTGCCAGTACCAGCCCGGGGACATTGAACATTCAGTACTTC. This gives the protein CASTSPGTLNIQYF.

This clone occurred a few times. The rearrangement links TRBV28 to TRBJ1-2, with 12 bases lining up with TRBD1. The J segment lost 4 bases and the V segment lost 5 bases, leaving 8 bases of the junction unmatched. This CDR3 has 16 amino acids. Per the germline V gene, CDR1 is MDHEN and CDR2 is SYDVKM. This CDR3 is CASSSTGTGGGYGYTF. In DNA, the CDR3 is TGTGCCAGCAGTAGTACCGGGACAGGGGGCGGCTATGGCTACACCTTC.

The V and J genes are TRBV7-3 and TRBJ2-3; 8 bases line up with TRBD2. V shed 1 base, J shed 1 base, and the junction held 4 bases outside the gene matches. The germline CDR1 and CDR2 sequences are SGHTA and FQGTGA. This CDR3 comprises 16 residues. CDR3 sequence: CASSLNTGGGTDTQYF. The CDR3 DNA reads as TGTGCCAGCAGCTTAAATACGGGGGGGGGCACAGATACGCAGTATTTT. Based on the CDR3 plus reference TRBV7-3 and TRBJ2-3, the full variable domain is GAGVSQTPSNKVTEKGKYVELRCDPISGHTALYWYRQSLGQGPEFLIYFQGTGAADDSGLPNDRFFAVRPEGSVSTLKIQRTERGDSAVYLCASSLNTGGGTDTQYFGPGTRLTVL.

CDR3 in DNA: TGTGCCAGCACCCCCCTTGCGGGGAACACTGAAGCTTTCTTT. It encodes CASTPLAGNTEAFF. This chain uses TRBV5-5 with TRBJ1-1, with D uncertain. The germline V and J ends were trimmed by 6 bases and 1 base, with 13 bases remaining between them. The CDR3 spans 14 residues. The germline gives CDR1 SGHKS, CDR2 YYEKEE (reference sequence).

The J gene is TRBJ2-2, the V gene TRBV27; TRBD2 agrees at 10 bases. The CDR3 is 17 amino acids. Germline V CDR1 and CDR2: MNHEY, SMNVEV (reference sequence). J was trimmed by 5 bases and V by 6 bases; bases with no gene match: 12. The CDR3, as DNA: TGTGCCAGCAGCGTAAAAAGGGGACTAGCGTCGACCGGGGAGCTGTTTTTT. It codes for CASSVKRGLASTGELFF.